A selection of T cell receptor beta chains follows, all from one sample in a study of control samples from healthy donors and cancer patients. Sequencing was performed with immunoSEQ multiplex PCR; in TCRdb, only in-frame clones are kept and a portion is missing. This sample has approximately 190,000 clones, with around 90% found just once. Sequencing used blood. These TCRs come from a man aged 30 to 45 in good health. Both conserved end residues are trimmed from each CDR3.

CDR3: ASSKRAGANDYEQY; J: TRBJ2-7; V: TRBV2
CDR3: SARDREQQF; J: TRBJ2-1; V: TRBV20-1
CDR3: ASTLGGLAMKGYT; J: TRBJ1-2; V: TRBV6-5
CDR3: ASSFGTTLNTEAF; J: TRBJ1-1; V: TRBV5-6
CDR3: ASSRNSLDGYT; J: TRBJ1-2; V: TRBV3-1/TRBV3-2
CDR3: ASSMVSDRASGYT; J: TRBJ1-2; V: TRBV19
CDR3: ASSIGGRGGQPQH; J: TRBJ1-5; V: TRBV19
CDR3: ASSLLQGPHSYNEQF; J: TRBJ2-1; V: TRBV7-2
CDR3: ASSVLTSGGGTDTQY; J: TRBJ2-3; V: TRBV2
CDR3: ATSDALGTGSYEQY; J: TRBJ2-7; V: TRBV24-1
CDR3: AWSPIPGQAYEQY; J: TRBJ2-7; V: TRBV30
CDR3: ASSFRSGGYNEQF; J: TRBJ2-1; V: TRBV5-1
CDR3: ASSERWQGSYTEAF; J: TRBJ1-1; V: TRBV2
CDR3: ASRTSLTQPQH; J: TRBJ1-5; V: TRBV6-5
CDR3: ASSPWEGRAFHYEQY; J: TRBJ2-7; V: TRBV5-6
CDR3: ASSNRDSGTYEQY; J: TRBJ2-7; V: TRBV2
CDR3: ASSLSPDLLVNYGYT; J: TRBJ1-2; V: TRBV11-3
CDR3: ASRGDRENTEAF; J: TRBJ1-1; V: TRBV6-4
CDR3: ASSQTSPAAGKNEKLF; J: TRBJ1-4; V: TRBV7-4
CDR3: ASSQAGGDRVSPLH; J: TRBJ1-6; V: TRBV4-1
CDR3: ASSEWVGLTGANTGELF; J: TRBJ2-2; V: TRBV6-1